The T cell receptor (beta chain) under discussion was sequenced for a study of tumor-infiltrating lymphocytes in primary liver carcinoma. Starting from roughly 0.5 ug of total RNA, TCR beta cDNA was produced with a primer in the constant region. TCR beta libraries came from three nested multiplex PCR rounds using slightly modified ARM-PCR. Researchers ran the first two PCR rounds for approximately 10 cycles each with TRBV1-TRBV30 forward primers and a C-beta reverse primer. MiXCR was run by TCRdb on the multiplex PCR reads, yielding one entry per CDR3 protein. Among almost 200,000 distinct CDR3 sequences listed, less than 70% were seen once. Concerning this clonotype itself: Its cognate antigen is unknown.

Researchers drew blood RNA from unsorted whole blood and extracted germline DNA as well. The CDR3 spans 13 residues. The V and J ends lost 8 bases and 7 bases respectively, with 18 bases between them. Per germline, CDR1 SGHNT and CDR2 YYREEE (reference sequence). The study, taken as a whole, reports: Tumor samples exhibited a significantly greater top-250-clone fraction than blood samples (p = 0.039).

This receptor was identified in a woman aged 60 to 75 with primary liver carcinoma and hepatitis B virus infection. The sequenced sample consisted of peripheral blood. The rearrangement uses TRBV5-4 and TRBJ1-1; no clear D. DNA for the CDR3: TGTGCCAGATATAAAGACGCCAAGGGTGAAGCTTTCTTT. Protein: CARYKDAKGEAFF.